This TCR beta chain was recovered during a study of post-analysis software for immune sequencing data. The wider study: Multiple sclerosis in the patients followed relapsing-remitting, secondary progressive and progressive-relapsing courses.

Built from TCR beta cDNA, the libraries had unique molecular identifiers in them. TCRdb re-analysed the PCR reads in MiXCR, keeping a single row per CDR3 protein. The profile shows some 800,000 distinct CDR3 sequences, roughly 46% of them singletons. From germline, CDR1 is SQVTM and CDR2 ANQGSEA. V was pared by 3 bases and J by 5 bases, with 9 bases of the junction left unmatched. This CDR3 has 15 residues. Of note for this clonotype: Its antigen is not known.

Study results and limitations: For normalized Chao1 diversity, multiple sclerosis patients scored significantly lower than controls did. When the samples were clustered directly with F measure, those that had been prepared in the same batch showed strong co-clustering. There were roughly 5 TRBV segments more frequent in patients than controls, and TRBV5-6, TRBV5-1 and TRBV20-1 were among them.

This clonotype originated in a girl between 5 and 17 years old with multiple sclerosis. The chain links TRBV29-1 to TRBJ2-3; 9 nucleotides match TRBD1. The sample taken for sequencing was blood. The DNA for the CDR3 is TGCAGCGTTGACCCGACAGGGGGGCCAAGAGATACGCAGTATTTT. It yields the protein CSVDPTGGPRDTQYF.